These T cell receptor beta chains were read from a single sample in a study of blood T cells in healthy people across ages. TCRdb fed the 5' RACE reads into MiXCR, producing one record per CDR3 protein. The table records about 1.6 million distinct CDR3 sequences, 30% to 35% of them present only once. Sequencing was performed on blood. These receptors originate from a woman aged 25 to 45 in good health. CDR3s leave out the opening cysteine and the closing phenylalanine or tryptophan. Where a row states a size, it is once, few, many or the class of an expanded clone; other rows omit it.

clone_size	v_call	j_call	cdr3_aa
NA	TRBV28	NA	ASSLSRPTAYEQY
few	TRBV4-2	TRBJ1-2	ASSQEPGSYT
NA	TRBV15	TRBJ1-5	ATSRSGQTHQPQH
few	TRBV7-8	TRBJ2-5	ASSLGRTGEVLVQY
once	TRBV6-1	TRBJ1-5	ASRKPGQNNQPQH
NA	TRBV20-1	TRBJ1-2	SAGDRAYGYT
NA	TRBV6-6	TRBJ1-5	ASSYGPSNQPQH
NA	TRBV7-2	TRBJ2-7	ASSFANLAGAREQY
NA	TRBV19	TRBJ1-5	ASSIGLINQPQH
NA	TRBV6-2/TRBV6-3	TRBJ2-7	ASSYSPSGSYEQY
few	TRBV7-8	TRBJ2-1	ASSFPLHGPDNEQF
few	TRBV5-1	TRBJ2-5	ASSVGSHETQY
NA	TRBV5-6	TRBJ1-1	ASSNGRGVGTEAF
NA	TRBV13	TRBJ2-1	ASSLILLAGASSYNEQF
NA	TRBV29-1	TRBJ2-6	SVGRGVGSRANVLT
NA	TRBV5-1	TRBJ2-5	ASSLGGSYQETQY
few	TRBV6-5	TRBJ2-5	ASTPNGGKQETQY
few	TRBV7-2	TRBJ2-7	ASSILAGVDEQY
NA	TRBV9	TRBJ2-1	ASSVADRRNEQF
NA	TRBV6-1	TRBJ1-2	ASSEGHPGVSYA
few	TRBV20-1	TRBJ2-4	SATPGGNIQY
NA	TRBV24-1	TRBJ2-7	ATSGGGSGLGFYEQY
once	TRBV7-9	TRBJ1-1	ASSLGATRNTEAF
once	TRBV5-1	TRBJ1-2	ASSLGQGNYGNT
few	TRBV24-1	TRBJ1-4	ATSDSQPDSYEKLF
once	TRBV28	TRBJ2-6	ASSSAGTSYSGTNVLT
NA	TRBV6-1	TRBJ2-5	ASSEVPSLGQTQY
few	TRBV6-1	TRBJ2-7	ASSADTRAGPSYEQY
NA	TRBV20-1	NA	SAYFVLGGRDEQY
few	TRBV5-1	TRBJ1-5	ASSIWGGQPQH
NA	TRBV18	TRBJ1-2	ASSPRGPTGGENGYT
few	TRBV5-1	TRBJ2-1	ASSLGGSGIPGDEQF
few	TRBV20-1	TRBJ2-2	SAIGGRVSDGELF
few	TRBV20-1	TRBJ2-2	SARSDRGNTGELF
NA	TRBV5-1	NA	ASSHGTGAYEQY
NA	TRBV20-1	TRBJ2-7	SAQPSEEKEQY
few	TRBV18	TRBJ1-2	ASSPGGSSYGYT
NA	TRBV25-1	TRBJ1-1	ASSEWGGLNTEAF
many	TRBV7-2	TRBJ2-7	ASSLFGAYEQY
NA	TRBV20-1	TRBJ2-7	SASERGDRYEQY
NA	TRBV7-3	NA	ASSPLFPTSVHYEQY
NA	TRBV5-1	TRBJ2-3	ASRSTRWDGRTDTQY
NA	TRBV15	NA	ATSRDVSGGETQY
NA	TRBV5-1	TRBJ2-3	ASSTGDHTDTQY
once	TRBV7-2	TRBJ1-1	ASSLTVGPGDTEAF
NA	TRBV6-1	TRBJ1-1	ASTWDRGGTEAF
NA	TRBV5-1	TRBJ2-5	ASSSSGTETQY
few	TRBV5-1	TRBJ2-3	ASSEGLAGYTDTQY
NA	TRBV3-1	TRBJ2-7	ASSPRGRRGSEQY
once	TRBV20-1	TRBJ2-7	SAIPGLAGGSGGQEQY
few	TRBV6-1	TRBJ2-1	ASSETLAGDNEQF
many	TRBV29-1	TRBJ2-3	SVYPHTDTQY